This T cell receptor beta chain emerged from a study of blood T cells in healthy people across ages. Germline-derived CDR1 and CDR2 are MNHEY and SVGAGI. The CDR3 sequence is 13 residues long. Trimming cost V 8 bases and J 6 bases, with 16 bases left between them. Sample-barcoded 5' priming and a J-beta primer mix drove a second PCR of 7 to 11 cycles. TCRdb ran MiXCR on the 5' RACE reads and lists one entry per CDR3 protein. The sample lists about 970,000 distinct CDR3 sequences, roughly 51% seen once, with about 21% in the top ten. Study outcomes and limitations: PBMCs went unsorted, and a conclusive naive versus antigen-experienced comparison was therefore prevented.

For this clonotype: The antigen remains undetermined.

This receptor was obtained from a woman aged 55 to 70 in good health. The chain combines TRBV6-5 with TRBJ1-1; D is possibly TRBD1 (5 bases). Sequenced: blood. CDR3 nucleotide sequence: TGTGCCAGCCGTCGGGACCGGAATTCTGAAGCTTTCTTT. Amino acids: CASRRDRNSEAFF.